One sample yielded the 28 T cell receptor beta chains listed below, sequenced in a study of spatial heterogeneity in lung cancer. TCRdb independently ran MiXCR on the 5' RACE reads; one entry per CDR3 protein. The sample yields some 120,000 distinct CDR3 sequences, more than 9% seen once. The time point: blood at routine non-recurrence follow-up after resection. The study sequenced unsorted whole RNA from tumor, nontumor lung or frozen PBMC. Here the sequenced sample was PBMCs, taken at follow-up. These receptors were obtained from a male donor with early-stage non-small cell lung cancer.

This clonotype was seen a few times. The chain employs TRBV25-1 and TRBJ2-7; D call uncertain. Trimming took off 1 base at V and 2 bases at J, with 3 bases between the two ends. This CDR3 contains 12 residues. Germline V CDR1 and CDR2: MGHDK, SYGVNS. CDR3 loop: CASSELTYEQYF. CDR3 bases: TGTGCCAGCAGTGAATTAACCTACGAGCAGTACTTC.

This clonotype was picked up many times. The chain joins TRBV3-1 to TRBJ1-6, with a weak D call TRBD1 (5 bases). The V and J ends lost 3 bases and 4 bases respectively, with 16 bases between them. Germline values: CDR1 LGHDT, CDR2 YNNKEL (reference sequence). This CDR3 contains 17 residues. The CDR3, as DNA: TGTGCCAGCAGCCACGGCCAGGGTGGTGGGTATAATTCACCCCTCCACTTT. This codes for CASSHGQGGGYNSPLHF.

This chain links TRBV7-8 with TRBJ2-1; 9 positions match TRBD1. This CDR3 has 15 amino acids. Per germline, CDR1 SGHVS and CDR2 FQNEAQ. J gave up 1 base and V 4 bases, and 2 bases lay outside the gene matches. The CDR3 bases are TGTGCCAGCAGCTCCGGGACAGGGTCCTACAATGAGCAGTTCTTC. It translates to CASSSGTGSYNEQFF.

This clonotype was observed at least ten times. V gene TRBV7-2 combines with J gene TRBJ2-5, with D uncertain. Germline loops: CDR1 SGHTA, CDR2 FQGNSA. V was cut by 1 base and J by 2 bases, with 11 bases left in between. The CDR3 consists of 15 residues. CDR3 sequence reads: CASSLGPANQETQYF. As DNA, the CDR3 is TGTGCCAGCAGCTTAGGACCAGCAAATCAAGAGACCCAGTACTTC.

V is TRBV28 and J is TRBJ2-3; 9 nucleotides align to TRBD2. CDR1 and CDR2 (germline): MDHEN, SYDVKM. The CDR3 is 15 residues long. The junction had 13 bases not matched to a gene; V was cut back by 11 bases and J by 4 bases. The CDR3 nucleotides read TGTGCCTCTCTTCCGCAGCGGGGGGTGGCAGATACGCAGTATTTT. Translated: CASLPQRGVADTQYF.

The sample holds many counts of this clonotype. The CDR3 spells CASSSGLAGSSVQFF. CDR3 bases: TGCGCCAGCAGCTCAGGACTAGCGGGGTCCTCGGTGCAGTTCTTC. The J gene is TRBJ2-1, the V gene TRBV5-1; TRBD2 matches at 12 bases. Unmatched junction bases numbered 10, after V lost 3 bases and J lost 12 bases. CDR1 is SGHRS and CDR2 is YFSETQ in the germline V gene. The CDR3 length is 15 residues.

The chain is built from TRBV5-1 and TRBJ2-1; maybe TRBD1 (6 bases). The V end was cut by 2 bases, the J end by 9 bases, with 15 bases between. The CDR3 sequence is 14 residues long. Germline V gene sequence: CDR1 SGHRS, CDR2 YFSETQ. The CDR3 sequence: CASSFKQGSGEQFF. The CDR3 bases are TGCGCCAGCAGCTTTAAACAGGGCTCGGGTGAGCAGTTCTTC.

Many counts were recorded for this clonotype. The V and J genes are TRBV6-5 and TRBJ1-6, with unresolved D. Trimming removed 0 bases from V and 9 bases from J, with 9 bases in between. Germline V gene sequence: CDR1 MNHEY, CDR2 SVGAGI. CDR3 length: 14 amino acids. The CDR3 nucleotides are TGTGCCAGCAGTTACTCCGGGGTCGGTTCACCCCTCCACTTT. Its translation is CASSYSGVGSPLHF.

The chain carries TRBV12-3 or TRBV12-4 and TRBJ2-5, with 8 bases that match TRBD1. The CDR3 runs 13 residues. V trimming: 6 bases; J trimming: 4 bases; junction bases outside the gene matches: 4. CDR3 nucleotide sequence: TGTGCCAGCAGGACAGGGGTTCGAGAGACCCAGTACTTC. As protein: CASRTGVRETQYF.

For the CDR3, the DNA is TGCGCCAGCAGCCAAGTGGGACTTCAGAACACTGAAGCTTTCTTT. Amino acid sequence: CASSQVGLQNTEAFF. The chain couples TRBV4-1 to TRBJ1-1; TRBD1 might be the D (5 bases). V dropped 1 base and J dropped 1 base, with 10 bases sitting between them. The CDR3 consists of 15 residues. Germline V lookup: CDR1 MGHRA, CDR2 YSYEKL.

CDR3 nucleotides: TGTGCCAGCAGTTCGGCGGATACGCAGTATTTT. This gives the protein CASSSADTQYF. The V and J genes are TRBV2 and TRBJ2-3; no definite D call. The V gene lost 5 bases and the J gene lost 6 bases, with 6 bases spanning the gap. Germline CDR1 reads SNHLY; CDR2 reads FYNNEI. The CDR3 spans 11 residues.

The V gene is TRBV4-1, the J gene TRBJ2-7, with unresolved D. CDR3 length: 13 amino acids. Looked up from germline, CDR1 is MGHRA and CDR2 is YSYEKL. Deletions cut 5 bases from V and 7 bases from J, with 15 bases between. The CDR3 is CASSAGIGVEQYF. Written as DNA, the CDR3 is TGCGCCAGCAGCGCCGGAATCGGCGTGGAGCAGTACTTC.

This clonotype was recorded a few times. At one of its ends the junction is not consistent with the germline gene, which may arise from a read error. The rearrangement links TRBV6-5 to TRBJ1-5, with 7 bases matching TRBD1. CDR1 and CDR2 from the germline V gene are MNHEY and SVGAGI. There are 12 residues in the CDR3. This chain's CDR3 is CASSTRDSSLNF. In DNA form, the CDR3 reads TGTGCCAGCAGTACCCGGGACAGCAGCTTGAATTTT.

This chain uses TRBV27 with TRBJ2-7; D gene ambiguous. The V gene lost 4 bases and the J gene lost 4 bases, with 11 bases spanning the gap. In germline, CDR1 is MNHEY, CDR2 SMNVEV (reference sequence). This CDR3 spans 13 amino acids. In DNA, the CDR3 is TGTGCCAGCAGTTCTTCCGGGCGGTACGAGCAGTACTTC. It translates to CASSSSGRYEQYF.

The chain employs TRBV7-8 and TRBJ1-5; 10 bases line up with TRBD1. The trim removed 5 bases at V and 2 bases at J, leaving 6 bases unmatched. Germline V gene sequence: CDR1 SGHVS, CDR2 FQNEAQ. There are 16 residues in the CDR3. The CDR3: CASSLGDRGGNQPQHF. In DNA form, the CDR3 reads TGTGCCAGCAGCCTGGGGGACAGGGGTGGCAATCAGCCCCAGCATTTT.

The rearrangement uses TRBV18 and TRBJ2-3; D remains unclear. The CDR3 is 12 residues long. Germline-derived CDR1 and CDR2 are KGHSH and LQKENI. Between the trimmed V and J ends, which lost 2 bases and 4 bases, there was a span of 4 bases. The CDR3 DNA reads TGTGCCAGCTCACCAGCCGCAGATACGCAGTATTTT. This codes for CASSPAADTQYF.

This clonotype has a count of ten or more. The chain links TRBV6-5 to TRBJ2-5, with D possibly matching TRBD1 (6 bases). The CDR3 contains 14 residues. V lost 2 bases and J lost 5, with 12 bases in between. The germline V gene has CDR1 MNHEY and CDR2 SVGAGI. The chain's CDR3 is CASSYVGAGETQYF. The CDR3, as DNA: TGTGCCAGCAGTTACGTGGGGGCTGGGGAGACCCAGTACTTC.

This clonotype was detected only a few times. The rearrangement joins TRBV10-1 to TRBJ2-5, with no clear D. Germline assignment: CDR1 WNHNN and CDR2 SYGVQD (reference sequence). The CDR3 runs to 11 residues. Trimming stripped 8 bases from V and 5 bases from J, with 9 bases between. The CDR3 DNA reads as TGCGCCAGCGGGAATTGGGAGACCCAGTACTTC. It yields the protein CASGNWETQYF.

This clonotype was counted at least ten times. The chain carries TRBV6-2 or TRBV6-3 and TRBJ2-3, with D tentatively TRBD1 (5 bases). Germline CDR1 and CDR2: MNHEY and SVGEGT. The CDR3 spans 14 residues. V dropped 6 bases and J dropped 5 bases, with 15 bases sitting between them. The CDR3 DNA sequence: TGTGCCAGCAGCCCGCCCGAGCAGGGAGATACGCAGTATTTT. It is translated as CASSPPEQGDTQYF.

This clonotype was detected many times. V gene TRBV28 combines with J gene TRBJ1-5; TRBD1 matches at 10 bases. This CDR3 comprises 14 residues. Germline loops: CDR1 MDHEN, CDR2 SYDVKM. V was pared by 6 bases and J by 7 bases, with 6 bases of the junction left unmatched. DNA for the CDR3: TGTGCCAGCAGCCGGACAGGGGGAGGGCAGCCCCAGCATTTT. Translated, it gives CASSRTGGGQPQHF. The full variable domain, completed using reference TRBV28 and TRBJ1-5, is DVKVTQSSRYLVKRTGEKVFLECVQDMDHENMFWYRQDPGLGLRLIYFSYDVKMKEKGDIPEGYSVSREKKERFSLILESASTNQTSMYLCASSRTGGGQPQHFGDGTRLSIL.

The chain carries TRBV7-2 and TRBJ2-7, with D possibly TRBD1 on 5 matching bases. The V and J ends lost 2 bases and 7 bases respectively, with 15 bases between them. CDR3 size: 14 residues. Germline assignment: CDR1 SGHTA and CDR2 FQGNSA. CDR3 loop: CASSLPGQRVEQYF. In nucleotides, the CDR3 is TGTGCCAGCAGCTTACCAGGGCAACGAGTGGAGCAGTACTTC. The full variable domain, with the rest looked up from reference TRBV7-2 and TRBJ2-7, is GAGVSQSPSNKVTEKGKDVELRCDPISGHTALYWYRQSLGQGLEFLIYFQGNSAPDKSGLPSDRFSAERTGGSVSTLTIQRTQQEDSAVYLCASSLPGQRVEQYFGPGTRLTVT.

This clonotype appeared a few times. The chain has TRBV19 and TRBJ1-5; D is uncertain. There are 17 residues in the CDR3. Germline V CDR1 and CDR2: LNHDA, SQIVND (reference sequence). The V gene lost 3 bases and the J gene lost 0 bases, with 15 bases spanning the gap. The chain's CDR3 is CASSIHKAADSNQPQHF. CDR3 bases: TGTGCCAGTAGTATCCATAAAGCGGCCGATAGCAATCAGCCCCAGCATTTT.

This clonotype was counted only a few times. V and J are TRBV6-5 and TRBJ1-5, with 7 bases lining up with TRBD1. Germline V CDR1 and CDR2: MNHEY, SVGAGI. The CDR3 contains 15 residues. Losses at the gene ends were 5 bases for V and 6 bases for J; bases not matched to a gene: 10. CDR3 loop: CASSESQGNGQPQHF. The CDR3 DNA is TGTGCCAGCAGTGAATCACAGGGGAACGGTCAGCCCCAGCATTTT.

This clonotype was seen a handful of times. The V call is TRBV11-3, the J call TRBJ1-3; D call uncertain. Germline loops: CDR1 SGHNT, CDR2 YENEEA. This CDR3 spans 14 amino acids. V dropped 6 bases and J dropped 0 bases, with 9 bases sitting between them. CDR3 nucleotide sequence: TGTGCCAGCAGGCGGACCAGCTCTGGAAACACCATATATTTT. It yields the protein CASRRTSSGNTIYF.

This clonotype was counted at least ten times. This CDR3 is CASSKGLAVSYEQYF. The CDR3 DNA follows: TGTGCCAGCAGTAAGGGACTAGCCGTCTCCTACGAGCAGTACTTC. This chain uses TRBV6-2 or TRBV6-3 with TRBJ2-7; 9 bases fit TRBD2. Germline CDR1 MNHEY, CDR2 SVGEGT. The CDR3 covers 15 residues. Trimming removed 5 bases from V and 0 bases from J; junction bases left unmatched: 5.

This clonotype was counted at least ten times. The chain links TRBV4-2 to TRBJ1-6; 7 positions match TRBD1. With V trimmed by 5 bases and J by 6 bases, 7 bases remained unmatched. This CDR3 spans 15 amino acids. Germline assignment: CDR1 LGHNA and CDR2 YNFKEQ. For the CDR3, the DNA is TGTGCCAGCAGCGAAGGGACAGCCGGTAATTCACCCCTCCACTTT. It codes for CASSEGTAGNSPLHF.

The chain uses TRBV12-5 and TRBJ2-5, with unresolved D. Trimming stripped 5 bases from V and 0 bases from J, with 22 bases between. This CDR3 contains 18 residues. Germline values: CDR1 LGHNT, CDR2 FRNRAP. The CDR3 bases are TGTGCTAGTGGTCGACCTCCCGGTGAAGCTGGGGACCAAGAGACCCAGTACTTC. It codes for CASGRPPGEAGDQETQYF.

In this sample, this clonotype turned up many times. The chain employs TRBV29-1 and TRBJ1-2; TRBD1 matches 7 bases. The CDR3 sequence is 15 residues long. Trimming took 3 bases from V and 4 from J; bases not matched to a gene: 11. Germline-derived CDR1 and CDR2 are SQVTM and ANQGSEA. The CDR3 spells CSVDVDRTGGYGYTF. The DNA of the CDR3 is TGCAGCGTTGATGTGGACAGGACGGGGGGCTATGGCTACACCTTC.